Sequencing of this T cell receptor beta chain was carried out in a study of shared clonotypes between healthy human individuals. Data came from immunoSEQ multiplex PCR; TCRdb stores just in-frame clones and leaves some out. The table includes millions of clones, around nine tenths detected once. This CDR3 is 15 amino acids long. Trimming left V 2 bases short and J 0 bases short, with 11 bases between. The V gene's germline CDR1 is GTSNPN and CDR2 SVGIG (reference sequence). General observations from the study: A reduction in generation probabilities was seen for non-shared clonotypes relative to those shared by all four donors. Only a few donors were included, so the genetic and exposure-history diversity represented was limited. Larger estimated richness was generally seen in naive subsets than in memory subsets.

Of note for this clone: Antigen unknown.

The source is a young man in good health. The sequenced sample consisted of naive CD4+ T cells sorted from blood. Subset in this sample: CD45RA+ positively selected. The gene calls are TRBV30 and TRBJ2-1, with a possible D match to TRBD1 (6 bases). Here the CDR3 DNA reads TGTGCCTGGAGTCGGACAGCGAGCTCCTACAATGAGCAGTTCTTC. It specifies CAWSRTASSYNEQFF.